Below, 24 T cell receptor beta chains from the same sample are listed, as sequenced in a study of blood T cell repertoires in COVID-19. Some clones are missing from TCRdb's copy, which holds only in-frame ones; the method was immunoSEQ multiplex PCR. The table lists over 50,000 clones, 88% of them singletons. The sequencing sample was made of peripheral blood. These TCRs come from a human donor in a cohort sampled during active COVID-19.

The chain combines TRBV19 with TRBJ2-2; TRBD1 matches at 7 bases. CDR1 is LNHDA, CDR2 SQIVND, per germline (reference sequence). The CDR3 is 15 residues long. The V gene end was trimmed by 8 bases and the J gene end by 6 bases; junction bases not matched to a gene: 12. The CDR3 loop reads CASSSTGRRAGELFF. CDR3 DNA: TGTGCCAGTTCGTCGACAGGGAGAAGGGCCGGGGAGCTGTTTTTT.

J is TRBJ2-2 and V is TRBV6-5, with a weak D call TRBD1 (5 bases). The CDR3 is 14 amino acids. Germline CDR1 MNHEY, CDR2 SVGAGI. The ends were cut back, 7 bases at V and 3 bases at J, with 12 bases in the middle. Here the CDR3 DNA reads TGTGCCAGCAAGTGGGGCGGCGACACCGGGGAGCTGTTTTTT. As protein: CASKWGGDTGELFF.

V and J are TRBV12-3 or TRBV12-4 and TRBJ2-3; 9 bases match TRBD1. The V segment lost 8 bases and the J segment 4 bases; nucleotides outside the gene matches: 4. The CDR3 is made up of 13 amino acids. The CDR3 region is CASRRQGADTQYF. Here the CDR3 DNA reads TGTGCCAGCCGACGACAGGGGGCAGATACGCAGTATTTT.

The rearrangement links TRBV6-6 to TRBJ2-7, with D perhaps TRBD1 (5 bases). With 5 bases removed from V and 2 bases from J, the gap between germline ends came to 10 bases. The CDR3 length is 13 residues. CDR1 MNHNY and CDR2 SVGAGI come from the germline V gene (reference sequence). CDR3 loop: CASSRDRAYEQYF. Here the CDR3 DNA reads TGTGCCAGCAGTCGTGACAGAGCCTACGAGCAGTACTTC.

The V call is TRBV6-2 or TRBV6-3, the J call TRBJ2-3; 9 bases line up with TRBD2. J was trimmed by 2 bases and V by 0 bases; bases with no gene match: 6. Germline V gives CDR1 MNHEY, CDR2 SVGEGT. This CDR3 comprises 17 residues. DNA for the CDR3: TGTGCCAGCAGTTACTCGAAGGCTAGCGGGGTCACAGATACGCAGTATTTT. Encoded protein: CASSYSKASGVTDTQYF.

This clone appeared a single time. V is TRBV7-8 and J is TRBJ1-4, with 9 bases matching TRBD1. Trimming at V came to 5 bases and at J to 7 bases, leaving 5 bases not matched to a gene. The germline gives CDR1 SGHVS, CDR2 FQNEAQ. The CDR3 consists of 14 residues. The CDR3 is CASSHRGRGEKLFF. The CDR3 bases are TGTGCCAGCAGCCACAGGGGGCGCGGTGAAAAACTGTTTTTT.

The V and J genes are TRBV10-3 and TRBJ2-5, with 7 bases that match TRBD1. Germline values: CDR1 ENHRY, CDR2 SYGVKD. Unmatched junction bases numbered 10, after V lost 5 bases and J lost 4 bases. The length of the CDR3 is 15 residues. The CDR3 protein is CAISYGTDRGETQYF. CDR3 nucleotide sequence: TGTGCCATCAGTTACGGGACAGATAGGGGAGAGACCCAGTACTTC.

This clone has a single count. This chain uses TRBV27 with TRBJ2-1, with D tentatively TRBD1 (6 bases). Trimming shortened V by 3 bases and J by 9 bases, and 18 bases separated the two germline ends. Germline CDR1 and CDR2: MNHEY and SMNVEV (reference sequence). The CDR3 has 15 amino acids. In DNA form, the CDR3 reads TGTGCCAGCAGTTTCCCGGACAGACCTTCTAGTGAGCAGTTCTTC. Its translation is CASSFPDRPSSEQFF.

This chain connects TRBV7-9 to TRBJ2-1; maybe TRBD2 (5 bases). CDR1 and CDR2 (germline): SEHNR, FQNEAQ (reference sequence). V lost 5 bases, J lost 4 bases, and 12 bases lay in between. This CDR3 has 14 residues. CDR3 sequence (DNA): TGTGCCAGCAGCGCCGTAGCGAAATACAATGAGCAGTTCTTC. This sequence encodes CASSAVAKYNEQFF.

The chain joins TRBV19 to TRBJ2-1; TRBD2 agrees at 8 bases. CDR3 length: 13 residues. Germline CDR1 and CDR2: LNHDA and SQIVND (reference sequence). The V segment lost 5 bases and the J segment 5 bases; nucleotides outside the gene matches: 2. The CDR3 nucleotides read TGTGCCAGTAGTTATAGCGGGAACAATGAGCAGTTCTTC. Its translation is CASSYSGNNEQFF.

CDR3 sequence (DNA): TGTGCCTCTAAGAGGGCGGCGAACACTGAAGCTTTCTTT. Translation: CASKRAANTEAFF. V is TRBV6-5 and J is TRBJ1-1; D not resolved. V gave up 11 bases and J gave up 1 base, with 14 bases separating them. CDR1 is MNHEY, CDR2 SVGAGI, per germline. The length of the CDR3 is 13 residues.

The rearrangement links TRBV18 to TRBJ2-3; no reliable D call. CDR3 length equals 14 residues. Deletions cut 6 bases from V and 0 bases from J, with 10 bases between. From germline, CDR1 is KGHSH and CDR2 LQKENI. CDR3 loop: CASSSRPSTDTQYF. The CDR3 bases are TGTGCCAGCTCCTCCAGGCCTAGCACAGATACGCAGTATTTT.

The genes are TRBV6-2 or TRBV6-3 and TRBJ1-1; TRBD1 aligns across 9 bases. Losses at the gene ends were 6 bases for V and 5 bases for J; bases not matched to a gene: 16. The CDR3 is 17 amino acids. CDR1 is MNHEY, CDR2 SVGEGT, per germline. The CDR3 is CASSRPLGTGRATEAFF. DNA for the CDR3: TGTGCCAGCAGCCGACCCCTGGGGACAGGGAGGGCGACTGAAGCTTTCTTT.

The rearrangement joins TRBV2 to TRBJ2-7; TRBD2 agrees at 8 bases. This CDR3 is built from 15 residues. V was clipped by 6 bases and J by 0 bases; unmatched bases: 7. Germline assignment: CDR1 SNHLY and CDR2 FYNNEI. CDR3 loop: CASRESGGLSYEQYF. The CDR3 DNA sequence: TGTGCCAGCAGGGAAAGCGGGGGCCTCTCCTACGAGCAGTACTTC. The full variable domain, rest sourced from reference TRBV2 and TRBJ2-7, is EPEVTQTPSHQVTQMGQEVILRCVPISNHLYFYWYRQILGQKVEFLVSFYNNEISEKSEIFDDQFSVERPDGSNFTLKIRSTKLEDSAMYFCASRESGGLSYEQYFGPGTRLTVT.

The chain employs TRBV4-3 and TRBJ2-5, with D maybe TRBD1 (5 bases). Germline V gene data show CDR1 as LGHNA and CDR2 as YSLEER. The CDR3 covers 14 residues. V was pared by 0 bases and J by 3 bases, with 8 bases between. CDR3 nucleotides: TGCGCCAGCAGCCAAGATACAGGAAAAGAGACCCAGTACTTC. It yields the protein CASSQDTGKETQYF.

CDR3 loop: CASSFKLGGSGNTIYF. The CDR3 DNA reads as TGTGCCAGCAGCTTTAAATTGGGGGGCTCTGGAAACACCATATATTTT. This chain connects TRBV7-9 to TRBJ1-3; D is possibly TRBD1 (5 bases). Germline values: CDR1 SEHNR, CDR2 FQNEAQ (reference sequence). Trimming took 3 bases from V and 0 from J, leaving 12 bases between them. The CDR3 has 16 amino acids.

The genes are TRBV5-1 and TRBJ2-5; D gene unclear. The germline V gene encodes CDR1 SGHRS and CDR2 YFSETQ. The CDR3 loop spans 13 amino acids. Trimming took off 1 base at V and 7 bases at J, with 11 bases between the two ends. CDR3 DNA: TGCGCCAGCAGCTTGCCCAGTTCACGGACCCAGTACTTC. This encodes CASSLPSSRTQYF.

This chain joins TRBV19 and TRBJ2-2, with D maybe TRBD1 (5 bases). Germline V gene data show CDR1 as LNHDA and CDR2 as SQIVND (reference sequence). The CDR3 is made up of 16 amino acids. The germline V and J ends were trimmed by 3 bases and 3 bases, with 14 bases remaining between them. The CDR3 DNA is TGTGCCAGTAGTATTAGGGCAGGGTACGACACCGGGGAGCTGTTTTTT. The encoded protein is CASSIRAGYDTGELFF.

There are a few counts of this clone. The V gene is TRBV6-1, the J gene TRBJ1-2; D unclear. Germline V gene lookup returns CDR1 MNHNS and CDR2 SASEGT. V was shortened by 1 base and J by 3 bases, with 12 bases between the two germline ends. The CDR3 is 15 residues long. Here the CDR3 reads CASSEGGSSHYGYTF. CDR3 coding DNA: TGTGCCAGCAGTGAAGGCGGAAGCTCCCACTATGGCTACACCTTC.

The genes are TRBV27 and TRBJ1-1, with 8 positions matching TRBD1. The V gene's germline CDR1 is MNHEY and CDR2 SMNVEV (reference sequence). The CDR3 extends over 18 amino acids. V shed 4 bases, J shed 8 bases, and the junction held 21 bases outside the gene matches. The DNA for the CDR3 is TGTGCCAGCAGTTATATAGGAGGACAGGGACTAAACATGAGGGAAGCTTTCTTT. Amino acids: CASSYIGGQGLNMREAFF.

V is TRBV23-1 and J is TRBJ1-5; 9 bases align to TRBD1. TRBV23-1 is given ORF status, its function remaining uncertain. V was clipped by 5 bases and J by 9 bases; unmatched bases: 17. The length of the CDR3 is 17 residues. The CDR3 loop is CASSSRDRACPWAPQHF. CDR3 sequence (DNA): TGCGCCAGCAGTTCTCGGGACAGGGCTTGCCCATGGGCGCCCCAGCATTTT.

V and J are TRBV6-1 and TRBJ2-7; the match to TRBD2 covers 8 bases. Trimming removed 3 bases from V and 4 bases from J; junction bases left unmatched: 11. Germline V CDR1 and CDR2: MNHNS, SASEGT. The CDR3 is made up of 16 amino acids. CDR3 residues: CASSDPGSGRVYEQYF. The CDR3 region has the DNA TGTGCCAGCAGTGACCCCGGCAGCGGGAGAGTATACGAGCAGTACTTC.

The chain carries TRBV5-1 and TRBJ1-4, with TRBD1 identical over 7 bases. There are 12 residues in the CDR3. With V trimmed by 4 bases and J by 14 bases, 8 bases remained unmatched. Looked up from germline, CDR1 is SGHRS and CDR2 is YFSETQ. CDR3 DNA sequence: TGCGCCAGCAGCCCTGACAGGGTGAAGCTGTTTTTT. As protein: CASSPDRVKLFF.

The genes are TRBV11-2 and TRBJ1-2; 8 bases match TRBD1. The V gene end was trimmed by 7 bases and the J gene end by 0 bases; junction bases not matched to a gene: 4. The CDR3 is 14 residues long. Germline assignment: CDR1 SGHAT and CDR2 FQNNGV. CDR3 sequence: CASNEQGANYGYTF. The CDR3 DNA reads as TGTGCCAGCAACGAACAGGGGGCTAACTATGGCTACACCTTC.